Listed below are T cell receptor beta chains from one sample, sequenced in a study of regulatory T cells in long-lasting Graves disease. TCRdb reanalysed the multiplex PCR reads using MiXCR and keeps one entry per CDR3 protein. The repertoire has around 340,000 distinct CDR3 sequences, around 19% of them found once; the top ten carry less than 35%. The sequenced sample was peripheral blood mononuclear cells (PBMCs), obtained when the disease was refractory, from a patient treated with antithyroid drugs. The receptor source for this set is a female donor with Graves disease. Both conserved end residues are part of each CDR3.

j_call v_call cdr3_aa
TRBJ1-5 TRBV10-2 CASSLVNNQPQHF
TRBJ2-1 TRBV10-3 CAISESLTDTRDSYNEQFF
TRBJ1-2 TRBV10-3 CAISETGQGVYGYTF
TRBJ2-7 TRBV20-1 CSAPGRLTAYEQYF
TRBJ1-6 TRBV30 CACRGGNSPLHF
TRBJ1-6 TRBV19 CASSIGGTGLNSPLHF
TRBJ1-5 TRBV6-2/TRBV6-3 CASSYAPGRLRNQPQHF
TRBJ1-3 TRBV19 CASSIVLGNTIYF
TRBJ2-3 TRBV7-3 CASSPLGGSGSTDTQYF
TRBJ1-6 TRBV5-4 CASSSTLGQNNSPLHF
TRBJ2-6 TRBV20-1 CSATWDRIFPVSSGANVLTF
TRBJ2-7 TRBV4-1 CASSQVAGEQYF
TRBJ2-7 TRBV3-1 CASSARQGSVQYF
TRBJ1-1 TRBV29-1 CSVDKLTGLNTEAFF
TRBJ1-4 TRBV9 CASSEQGVANEKLFF
TRBJ1-5 TRBV19 CASRLGYGGRSNQPQHF
TRBJ1-2 TRBV20-1 CSARRGARDGYTF
TRBJ1-6 TRBV20-1 CSARGTGGNSPLHF
TRBJ1-5 TRBV6-1 CASRVGGRQGRMPQHF
TRBJ1-5 TRBV28 CASSLRGGFNQPQHF
TRBJ2-7 TRBV27 CASSWLAGFSSYEQYF
TRBJ1-5 TRBV15 CATSLAGGRNDNQPQHF